The 27 T cell receptor beta chains given below trace back to one sample, sequenced in a study of T cell responses to AZD1222 COVID-19 vaccine. Clones were sequenced by immunoSEQ multiplex PCR, and TCRdb holds only the in-frame ones, with some missing. The table lists 150,000 to 180,000 clones, about 86% of them singletons. Sample: peripheral blood, taken on day 0 of MenACWY control vaccination. The receptors come from an adult in good health.

The J gene is TRBJ2-7, the V gene TRBV6-5; 9 bases are a match to TRBD1. In germline, CDR1 is MNHEY, CDR2 SVGAGI. The CDR3 spans 15 residues. With 5 bases clipped from V and 7 bases from J, the junction kept 12 bases outside the gene matches. Written as DNA, the CDR3 is TGTGCCAGCAGTACGCAGGACAGGGGACGGTGGGAGCAGTACGTC. It encodes CASSTQDRGRWEQYV.

V is TRBV27 and J is TRBJ1-2; D possibly corresponds to TRBD1 (5 bases). The CDR3 sequence is 15 residues long. Germline assignment: CDR1 MNHEY and CDR2 SMNVEV (reference sequence). With 7 bases removed from V and 4 bases from J, the gap between germline ends came to 19 bases. The CDR3 protein is CASKPGFDDSYGYTF. As DNA, the CDR3 is TGTGCCAGCAAGCCCGGATTTGACGACAGCTATGGCTACACCTTC.

The chain is built from TRBV24-1 and TRBJ2-3, with TRBD2 matching over 15 bases. The CDR3 has 19 amino acids. With 4 bases clipped from V and 9 bases from J, the junction kept 16 bases outside the gene matches. Germline V gene data show CDR1 as KGHDR and CDR2 as SFDVKD. The CDR3 spells CATSDPVPGLAGGPRTQYF. The CDR3 DNA is TGTGCCACCAGTGACCCTGTCCCGGGACTAGCGGGGGGTCCCCGGACGCAGTATTTT.

The V and J genes are TRBV30 and TRBJ2-3; D is possibly TRBD1 (6 bases). The CDR3 has 11 amino acids. V lost 5 bases, J lost 6 bases, and 9 bases lay in between. Germline V lookup: CDR1 GTSNPN, CDR2 SVGIG (reference sequence). CDR3 nucleotides: TGTGCCTGGGGAACAGGGGATACGCAGTATTTT. Amino acids: CAWGTGDTQYF.

A single count supports this clone. This chain uses TRBV5-1 with TRBJ2-7; D could derive from TRBD1 or TRBD2 (5 bases each). The CDR3 extends over 14 amino acids. The V and J ends lost 1 base and 7 bases respectively, with 15 bases between them. Germline V CDR1 and CDR2: SGHRS, YFSETQ. The CDR3 sequence: CASSLTGEEGEQYF. CDR3 coding DNA: TGCGCCAGCAGCTTGACTGGGGAAGAGGGGGAGCAGTACTTC.

This chain uses TRBV6-5 with TRBJ2-2, with 8 bases aligning to TRBD1. J gave up 3 bases and V 6 bases, and 3 bases lay outside the gene matches. The CDR3 is made up of 14 amino acids. CDR1 is MNHEY, CDR2 SVGAGI, per germline. The CDR3 coding sequence is TGTGCCAGCAGACCGGACAGGGACACCGGGGAGCTGTTTTTT. This translates into CASRPDRDTGELFF.

The chain carries TRBV23-1 and TRBJ2-4; D might be TRBD1 (6 bases). TRBV23-1 is flagged as an ORF with uncertain function. The CDR3 spans 14 residues. V lost 9 bases and J lost 7, with 19 bases in between. CDR3 coding DNA: TGCGCCAGAAAGGGGTGGGGGCAAGGGAACATTCAGTACTTC. Residues: CARKGWGQGNIQYF.

V and J are TRBV20-1 and TRBJ2-7, with no clear D. The CDR3 totals 14 residues. Per the germline V gene, CDR1 is DFQATT and CDR2 is SNEGSKA (reference sequence). Trimming took off 3 bases at V and 3 bases at J, with 15 bases between the two ends. In DNA form, the CDR3 reads TGCAGTGCTAGTGCAGACGTCCTTGGCTACGAGCAGTACTTC. The encoded protein is CSASADVLGYEQYF.

The rearrangement joins TRBV5-1 to TRBJ2-1; D perhaps matches TRBD1 (5 bases). Germline lookup yields CDR1 SGHRS and CDR2 YFSETQ. V was pared by 1 base and J by 10 bases, with 18 bases between. The CDR3 totals 15 residues. The CDR3 reads CASSLQQVTYGEQFF. CDR3 in DNA: TGCGCCAGCAGCTTGCAACAGGTTACGTACGGGGAGCAGTTCTTC.

This chain joins TRBV7-2 and TRBJ2-7; maybe TRBD2 (6 bases). This CDR3 is built from 13 residues. The germline CDR1 and CDR2 sequences are SGHTA and FQGNSA. V was cut by 3 bases and J by 4 bases, with 10 bases left in between. The CDR3 loop is CASSLQRGYEQYV. The CDR3 DNA is TGTGCCAGCAGCTTGCAACGGGGGTACGAGCAGTACGTC.

The chain combines TRBV15 with TRBJ1-2; possible D gene TRBD1, 5 bases. Trimming pared 0 bases from V and 4 bases from J, leaving 18 bases between. CDR1 is LNHNV and CDR2 is YYDKDF in the germline V gene (reference sequence). CDR3 length equals 17 residues. The CDR3 DNA is TGTGCCACCAGCAGAGATCTGGTTCAGGGCGGTAGCTATGGCTACACCTTC. Its translation is CATSRDLVQGGSYGYTF. The whole variable domain, filled in from reference TRBV15 and TRBJ1-2, reads DAMVIQNPRYQVTQFGKPVTLSCSQTLNHNVMYWYQQKSSQAPKLLFHYYDKDFNNEADTPDNFQSRRPNTSFCFLDIRSPGLGDTAMYLCATSRDLVQGGSYGYTFGSGTRLTVV.

The genes are TRBV12-5 and TRBJ1-1; D is ambiguous. V was trimmed by 0 bases and J by 1 base, leaving 9 bases between them. Per the germline V gene, CDR1 is LGHNT and CDR2 is FRNRAP. CDR3 length: 15 amino acids. CDR3 sequence: CASGLVHSGNTEAFF. DNA of the CDR3: TGTGCTAGTGGTTTGGTACACAGTGGGAACACTGAAGCTTTCTTT.

This clone appeared a few times. The genes are TRBV7-9 and TRBJ2-7; TRBD2 matches 8 bases. Germline V CDR1 and CDR2: SEHNR, FQNEAQ (reference sequence). After removal of 5 bases from V and 3 bases from J, the junction contained 6 bases not matched to a gene. CDR3 length equals 14 residues. This CDR3 is CASSPSGSGYEQYF. CDR3 nucleotide sequence: TGTGCCAGCAGCCCCAGCGGGAGCGGCTACGAGCAGTACTTC. The full variable domain, completed using reference TRBV7-9 and TRBJ2-7, is DTGVSQNPRHKITKRGQNVTFRCDPISEHNRLYWYRQTLGQGPEFLTYFQNEAQLEKSRLLSDRFSAERPKGSFSTLEIQRTEQGDSAMYLCASSPSGSGYEQYFGPGTRLTVT.

This chain joins TRBV18 and TRBJ1-1, with D perhaps TRBD1 (5 bases). The V and J ends lost 2 bases and 0 bases respectively, with 7 bases between them. The CDR3 has 14 amino acids. Germline CDR1 and CDR2: KGHSH and LQKENI. As DNA, the CDR3 is TGTGCCAGCTCACCAATACAGGTGAACACTGAAGCTTTCTTT. Translation: CASSPIQVNTEAFF.

The DNA of the CDR3 is TGTGCCACCAGCAGAGATGAGAACACTGAAGCTTTCTTT. Amino acid sequence: CATSRDENTEAFF. The chain combines TRBV15 with TRBJ1-1; D remains ambiguous. V lost 0 bases, J lost 1 base, and 3 bases lay in between. The CDR3 has 13 residues. Per germline, CDR1 LNHNV and CDR2 YYDKDF (reference sequence).

DNA for the CDR3: TGTGCCAGCAGTTGGGGGGGGCATGAGCAGTTCTTC. Translated, it gives CASSWGGHEQFF. The chain employs TRBV6-2 or TRBV6-3 and TRBJ2-1, with D possibly being TRBD2 (7 bases). The V gene's germline CDR1 is MNHEY and CDR2 SVGEGT. The CDR3 loop spans 12 amino acids. The V end lost 4 bases, the J end lost 8 bases, and 9 bases lay between the germline ends.

The chain is built from TRBV6-6 and TRBJ2-1; 14 nucleotides align to TRBD2. CDR3 size: 18 residues. With V trimmed by 5 bases and J by 7 bases, 13 bases remained unmatched. The germline V gene has CDR1 MNHNY and CDR2 SVGAGI (reference sequence). The chain's CDR3 is CASSHDLGTSGGVNEQFF. Here the CDR3 DNA reads TGTGCCAGCAGTCACGACCTCGGGACTAGCGGGGGAGTGAATGAGCAGTTCTTC.

V and J are TRBV14 and TRBJ2-2; D ambiguous. Germline V gene sequence: CDR1 SGHDN, CDR2 FVKESK. V dropped 3 bases and J dropped 1 base, with 9 bases sitting between them. There are 15 residues in the CDR3. The chain's CDR3 is CASSQVQVNTGELFF. The CDR3 DNA sequence: TGTGCCAGCAGCCAGGTGCAGGTGAACACCGGGGAGCTGTTTTTT.

The table lists this clone with a few counts. The rearrangement joins TRBV6-5 to TRBJ2-7; 14 bases map to TRBD2. The germline gives CDR1 MNHEY, CDR2 SVGAGI. There are 15 residues in the CDR3. The J segment lost 5 bases and the V segment lost 5 bases, leaving 5 bases of the junction unmatched. CDR3 amino acids: CASSPGTSGGNEQYV. CDR3 nucleotides: TGTGCCAGCAGTCCCGGGACTAGCGGGGGTAACGAGCAGTACGTC.

The V gene is TRBV3-1 (or the pseudogene TRBV3-2), the J gene TRBJ2-3, with TRBD2 matching over 12 bases. The germline V gene encodes CDR1 LGHDT and CDR2 YNNKEL (reference sequence). J lost 5 bases, V lost 1 base, and 4 bases had no gene match. The CDR3 sequence is 16 residues long. The CDR3 reads CASSQVLAGGKDTQYF. DNA of the CDR3: TGTGCCAGCAGCCAAGTGCTAGCGGGGGGGAAAGATACGCAGTATTTT.

The CDR3 DNA follows: TGTGCCAGCAGCTGGGACAGGGGGCTTCAGGCTTTCTTT. Encoded protein: CASSWDRGLQAFF. This sequence joins TRBV11-3 and TRBJ1-1, with 12 bases aligning to TRBD1. This CDR3 comprises 13 residues. Germline V gives CDR1 SGHNT, CDR2 YENEEA. The ends lost 4 bases at V and 11 bases at J; junction bases unmatched: 5.

The CDR3 DNA sequence: TGTGCCAGCAGCCGCATGGGGGCCAATCAGCCCCAGCATTTT. This gives the protein CASSRMGANQPQHF. The V call is TRBV5-4, the J call TRBJ1-5, with D perhaps TRBD1 (6 bases). This CDR3 is 14 amino acids long. Trimming removed 4 bases at V and 3 bases at J, with 11 bases between. Germline V CDR1 and CDR2: SGHNT, YYREEE (reference sequence).

This clone occurred many times. The rearrangement joins TRBV6-2 or TRBV6-3 to TRBJ2-7, with 11 bases identical to TRBD2. The CDR3 has 15 residues. Unmatched junction bases numbered 6, after V lost 2 bases and J lost 6 bases. Germline V CDR1 and CDR2: MNHEY, SVGEGT. The CDR3 nucleotides read TGTGCCAGCAGTTACCCTTCTAGCGGGAGGTCCGAGCAGTACTTC. This encodes CASSYPSSGRSEQYF.

This clone was observed a few times. This chain joins TRBV2 and TRBJ2-1, with 9 bases matching TRBD2. With V trimmed by 8 bases and J by 2 bases, 7 bases remained unmatched. CDR3 length: 15 residues. The germline gives CDR1 SNHLY, CDR2 FYNNEI. The CDR3 DNA is TGTGCCAGCGTCGCGCGGGGGGGCCCCTACAATGAGCAGTTCTTC. This codes for CASVARGGPYNEQFF.

The chain combines TRBV27 with TRBJ1-2; 12 bases match TRBD1. The length of the CDR3 is 16 residues. Germline lookup yields CDR1 MNHEY and CDR2 SMNVEV (reference sequence). V lost 4 bases, J lost 5 bases, and 8 bases stayed unmatched. The CDR3 coding sequence is TGTGCCAGCAGTTCTGGGACAGGGGGCAAGGGGTATGGCTACACCTTC. It is translated as CASSSGTGGKGYGYTF.

This sequence joins TRBV18 and TRBJ2-5; 7 bases are a match to TRBD2. Germline V gives CDR1 KGHSH, CDR2 LQKENI. The CDR3 spans 16 residues. Germline trimming cut 1 base from V and 3 bases from J; bases unmatched to any gene: 8. The CDR3 DNA follows: TGTGCCAGCTCACCACGGCTCAGCGGGGAGGAAGAGACCCAGTACTTC. It translates to CASSPRLSGEEETQYF.

V and J are TRBV5-1 and TRBJ1-2; tentative D call: TRBD1 (5 bases). The CDR3 contains 19 residues. Trimming left V 1 base short and J 0 bases short, with 22 bases between. Germline CDR1 and CDR2: SGHRS and YFSETQ. The CDR3: CASSLSGGGTGVSNYGYTF. CDR3 nucleotide sequence: TGCGCCAGCAGCTTGTCCGGAGGCGGTACGGGGGTATCTAACTATGGCTACACCTTC.